The next 23 T cell receptor beta chains were all read from a single sample in a study of T cells in Graves' hyperthyroidism and ophthalmopathy (dated by TCRdb to between 2018 and 2021). Library preparation employed multiplex PCR. The instrument given in TCRdb is Illumina HiSeq 2000. TCR beta CDR3 regions were amplified from RNA transcripts. The first round of RT-PCR for the TCR CDR3 was performed with the HTBI primer set and the Qiagen OneStep RT-PCR kit. TCRdb redid the processing of the public reads, applying fastp at Q25 and MiXCR, and retained in-frame beta chains. Identical CDR3 protein sequences are pooled into one entry, listed with their most common genes and DNA. For this sample the table gives some 490,000 distinct CDR3 sequences, of which 20% to 25% were detected only once. The ten largest clones represent under 55% of the sample. The sample consisted of blood. The receptors here all came from a woman aged 70-85 years with Graves' ophthalmopathy.

In this sample, this clonotype turned up many times. The rearrangement joins TRBV11-1 to TRBJ2-7, with TRBD1 as a possible D gene (5 bases). The CDR3 has 13 amino acids. V gave up 5 bases and J gave up 6 bases, with 14 bases separating them. Germline CDR1 SGHAT, CDR2 FQDESV (reference sequence). CDR3: CASSALQGSEQYF. Written as DNA, the CDR3 is TGTGCCAGCAGCGCTCTTCAGGGATCCGAGCAGTACTTC.

The gene calls are TRBV5-1 and TRBJ1-6; D is perhaps TRBD1 (6 bases). The V end lost 4 bases, the J end lost 3 bases, and 11 bases lay between the germline ends. The CDR3 runs to 15 residues. In germline, CDR1 is SGHRS, CDR2 YFSETQ. The CDR3 loop reads CASSTTGIYNSPLHF. As DNA, the CDR3 is TGCGCCAGCAGCACGACAGGCATCTATAATTCACCCCTCCACTTT.

A few counts support this clonotype. This sequence joins TRBV3-1 and TRBJ2-1; perhaps D is TRBD1 or TRBD2 (5 bases each). CDR1 and CDR2 from the germline V gene are LGHDT and YNNKEL (reference sequence). The CDR3 contains 16 residues. V dropped 6 bases and J dropped 12 bases, with 27 bases sitting between them. Here the CDR3 reads CASSVINSGLALSQFF. In DNA form, the CDR3 reads TGTGCCAGCAGTGTCATAAATTCGGGGCTAGCTCTATCGCAGTTCTTC.

The sample holds many counts of this clonotype. This chain uses TRBV11-2 with TRBJ2-1; 7 bases align to TRBD1. The CDR3 runs to 15 residues. The J segment lost 6 bases and the V segment lost 1 base, leaving 6 bases of the junction unmatched. The germline CDR1 and CDR2 sequences are SGHAT and FQNNGV. The CDR3 region has the DNA TGTGCCAGCAGCTTAGCCCAGGGGGTGGGCAATGAGCAGTTCTTC. This encodes CASSLAQGVGNEQFF.

The gene calls are TRBV29-1 and TRBJ2-7; TRBD1 agrees at 9 bases. Germline-derived CDR1 and CDR2 are SQVTM and ANQGSEA. CDR3 size: 13 residues. V gave up 4 bases and J gave up 4 bases; unmatched junction bases: 5. CDR3 nucleotides: TGCAGCGTTGCGGACAGGGGTATGTACGAGCAGTACTTC. Encoded protein: CSVADRGMYEQYF.

This clonotype came up many times. The V call is TRBV3-1, the J call TRBJ2-7; D may be TRBD2 (5 bases). This CDR3 is 15 amino acids long. The germline CDR1 and CDR2 sequences are LGHDT and YNNKEL (reference sequence). Trimming cost V 5 bases and J 4 bases, with 18 bases left between them. The CDR3 is CASSATTGIKYEQYF. The CDR3 bases are TGTGCCAGCAGCGCAACGACCGGGATCAAATACGAGCAGTACTTC.

This clonotype was recorded once. The gene calls are TRBV4-3 and TRBJ1-1; a possible D gene is TRBD1 (5 bases). V was clipped by 0 bases and J by 7 bases, with 15 bases between them. The CDR3 runs 15 residues. Germline lookup yields CDR1 LGHNA and CDR2 YSLEER. In nucleotides, the CDR3 is TGCGCCAGCAGCCAAGATCTTATCGGGACGGTTGAAGCTTTCTTT. Its protein is CASSQDLIGTVEAFF.

The chain carries TRBV5-1 and TRBJ2-7; 9 nucleotides agree with TRBD1. Losses at the gene ends were 1 base for V and 4 bases for J; bases not matched to a gene: 6. CDR3 length equals 15 residues. Germline CDR1 SGHRS, CDR2 YFSETQ. CDR3 sequence reads: CASSLYMDRGYEQYF. The DNA of the CDR3 is TGCGCCAGCAGCTTGTATATGGACAGGGGTTACGAGCAGTACTTC.

This clonotype was seen at least ten times. The gene calls are TRBV11-1 and TRBJ1-1, with TRBD1 identical over 7 bases. This CDR3 region has 14 residues. In germline, CDR1 is SGHAT, CDR2 FQDESV (reference sequence). Trimming cost V 5 bases and J 2 bases; bases outside gene matches: 5. Here the CDR3 DNA reads TGTGCCAGCAGCGCGGGACAGTCAAACACTGAAGCTTTCTTT. It yields the protein CASSAGQSNTEAFF.

The sample holds many counts of this clonotype. CDR3 in amino acids: CASSERLAGGWRTDTQYF. As DNA, the CDR3 is TGTGCCAGCAGTGAACGACTAGCGGGAGGATGGAGAACAGATACGCAGTATTTT. The chain recombines TRBV2 with TRBJ2-3; 13 positions match TRBD2. The V gene end was trimmed by 2 bases and the J gene end by 3 bases; junction bases not matched to a gene: 8. The CDR3 sequence is 18 residues long. Germline V gives CDR1 SNHLY, CDR2 FYNNEI.

The genes are TRBV11-2 and TRBJ2-1, with D perhaps assigned TRBD1 or TRBD2 (6 bases each). Germline CDR1 SGHAT, CDR2 FQNNGV. The CDR3 sequence is 23 residues long. Between the trimmed V and J ends, which lost 2 bases and 6 bases, there was a span of 38 bases. The CDR3 DNA follows: TGTGCCAGCAGCTTATCTTTGAAATATGGGTCGTCGTCCGGGGGCGTTAACACCAATGAGCAGTTCTTC. Protein: CASSLSLKYGSSSGGVNTNEQFF.

The chain links TRBV5-4 to TRBJ2-1, with 14 bases identical to TRBD2. Germline-derived CDR1 and CDR2 are SGHNT and YYREEE (reference sequence). CDR3 length equals 16 residues. Unmatched junction bases numbered 4, after V lost 2 bases and J lost 6 bases. The CDR3 DNA sequence: TGTGCCAGCAGCTTAGGGACTAGCGGGGGCTTCAATGAGCAGTTCTTC. This translates into CASSLGTSGGFNEQFF.

The V and J genes are TRBV30 and TRBJ1-3; unclear D gene. The length of the CDR3 is 14 residues. The ends were cut back, 0 bases at V and 3 bases at J, with 9 bases in the middle. Germline V gives CDR1 GTSNPN, CDR2 SVGIG (reference sequence). For the CDR3, the DNA is TGTGCCTGGAGTGTAGGAGTTGGTGGAAACACCATATATTTT. Its translation is CAWSVGVGGNTIYF.

The J gene is TRBJ1-2, the V gene TRBV24-1; D unclear. The CDR3 has 12 amino acids. Per germline, CDR1 KGHDR and CDR2 SFDVKD. CDR3 sequence (DNA): TGTGCTGTATTAAAAGGAGACTATGGCTACACCTTC. This translates into CAVLKGDYGYTF.

The chain has TRBV18 and TRBJ1-2; no firm D call. There are 15 residues in the CDR3. Deletions cut 3 bases from V and 2 bases from J, with 13 bases between. Germline CDR1 reads KGHSH; CDR2 reads LQKENI. Here the CDR3 DNA reads TGTGCCAGCTCACCCGGCAGTTCGTCCAACTATGGCTACACCTTC. Translating gives CASSPGSSSNYGYTF.

This clonotype was seen ten or more times. The rearrangement links TRBV2 to TRBJ1-1, with D possibly being TRBD1 (6 bases). This CDR3 is built from 13 residues. Trimming left V 5 bases short and J 3 bases short, with 10 bases between. Germline V lookup: CDR1 SNHLY, CDR2 FYNNEI. The DNA for the CDR3 is TGTGCCAGCAGTAAAAACAGGGACACTGAAGCTTTCTTT. The encoded protein is CASSKNRDTEAFF.

At least ten counts were recorded for this clonotype. The rearrangement links TRBV20-1 to TRBJ2-3; D unresolved. V shed 3 bases and J shed 0 bases, with 10 bases lying between them. This CDR3 is 14 amino acids long. Germline lookup yields CDR1 DFQATT and CDR2 SNEGSKA (reference sequence). The CDR3 coding sequence is TGCAGTGCTAGCGCCGGGCATAGCACAGATACGCAGTATTTT. Translating it yields CSASAGHSTDTQYF.

V and J are TRBV6-1 and TRBJ2-1; 8 bases align to TRBD1. V shed 7 bases, J shed 8 bases, and the junction held 13 bases outside the gene matches. The CDR3 extends over 15 amino acids. Germline assignment: CDR1 MNHNS and CDR2 SASEGT. CDR3 in DNA: TGTGCCAGCACCCCTCCGGGACAGGCGATCCATGAGCAGTTCTTC. Translation gives CASTPPGQAIHEQFF.

The chain employs TRBV6-5 and TRBJ1-1; 7 positions match TRBD1. Trimming removed 0 bases from V and 3 bases from J; junction bases left unmatched: 4. From germline, CDR1 is MNHEY and CDR2 SVGAGI. The CDR3 covers 15 residues. The CDR3, as DNA: TGTGCCAGCAGTTACTCGAAGGGGGCGGACACTGAAGCTTTCTTT. Amino acids: CASSYSKGADTEAFF.

This clonotype occurred many times. The CDR3 bases are TGTGCCTGGAGTGTAGGGGGCTCTGGCTACACCTTC. This encodes CAWSVGGSGYTF. This chain joins TRBV30 and TRBJ1-2, with TRBD1 identical over 7 bases. Per the germline V gene, CDR1 is GTSNPN and CDR2 is SVGIG (reference sequence). The CDR3 contains 12 residues. With 0 bases clipped from V and 7 bases from J, the junction kept 2 bases outside the gene matches. Filled out from reference TRBV30 and TRBJ1-2, the complete variable domain reads SQTIHQWPATLVQPVGSPLSLECTVEGTSNPNLYWYRQAAGRGLQLLFYSVGIGQISSEVPQNLSASRPQDRQFILSSKKLLLSDSGFYLCAWSVGGSGYTFGSGTRLTVV.

The J gene is TRBJ2-5, the V gene TRBV3-1, with 10 bases aligning to TRBD2. With 8 bases clipped from V and 4 bases from J, the junction kept 16 bases outside the gene matches. Germline loops: CDR1 LGHDT, CDR2 YNNKEL (reference sequence). The CDR3 loop spans 17 amino acids. CDR3 residues: CASSPTRASGSRETQYF. Here the CDR3 DNA reads TGTGCCAGCTCACCAACCCGGGCTAGCGGGAGTCGAGAGACCCAGTACTTC.

This clonotype was seen a handful of times. This chain joins TRBV6-2 or TRBV6-3 and TRBJ1-2, with D uncertain. CDR3 length: 12 amino acids. Germline-derived CDR1 and CDR2 are MNHEY and SVGEGT. Trimming removed 5 bases from V and 8 bases from J, with 12 bases in between. The chain's CDR3 is CASSPVPGGYTF. In DNA, the CDR3 is TGTGCCAGCAGTCCCGTCCCCGGCGGCTACACCTTC.

Only a few counts were recorded for this clonotype. The chain links TRBV29-1 to TRBJ1-2, with D tentatively TRBD1 (5 bases). Germline V gives CDR1 SQVTM, CDR2 ANQGSEA. V was pared by 4 bases and J by 3 bases, with 12 bases between. This CDR3 contains 13 residues. The DNA for the CDR3 is TGCAGCGTTGGGACGGCGGGGGACTATGGCTACACCTTC. Residues: CSVGTAGDYGYTF.